This T cell receptor beta chain came from a study of Ad26.COV2.S vaccination and SARS-CoV-2 variants. The length of the CDR3 is 14 residues. Germline V gene data show CDR1 as SNHLY and CDR2 as FYNNEI. V shed 6 bases and J shed 4 bases, with 12 bases lying between them. Treatment denoted: about 20 received Ad26.COV2.S at low or high dose, single or two shots; roughly five received placebo; per-sample allocation not given. Material that was analyzed had been drawn on day 63 after the first vaccine or placebo injection. Some clones are missing from TCRdb's copy, which holds only in-frame ones; the method was immunoSEQ multiplex PCR. This sample carries 300,000 to 350,000 clones, almost 90% of them seen once, and the ten largest clones take about 5%.

The V call is TRBV2, the J call TRBJ2-2, with D perhaps given as TRBD1 or TRBD2 (6 bases each). This receptor was obtained from a person between 18 and 60 years old who received the Ad26.COV2.S COVID-19 vaccine or a placebo. Sequencing was performed on peripheral blood, taken in a trial of Ad26.COV2.S vaccine versus placebo. The CDR3 protein is CASRGGGGTGELFF. DNA for the CDR3: TGTGCCAGCAGGGGAGGAGGGGGCACCGGGGAGCTGTTTTTT.